These T cell receptor beta chains were read from a single sample in a study of blood T cell repertoires in COVID-19. Repertoires were generated with immunoSEQ multiplex PCR, while TCRdb's copy carries only in-frame clones and drops some. This table holds 400,000 to 500,000 clones, roughly 89% found once. Sequencing was carried out using peripheral blood. Receptors originate from a woman in her twenties or thirties with active or convalescent COVID-19. The CDR3 runs from the conserved cysteine through the conserved F or W. D genes are given only for firm matches. The size entry is marked missing in some rows and otherwise reads once, few, many or a size class.

d_gene	v_gene	abundance	j_gene	CDR3aa	CDR3nt
-	TRBV5-4	-	TRBJ2-3	CASSFSGYSSNTQYF	TGTGCCAGCAGCTTTAGTGGTTACAGTTCAAATACGCAGTATTTT
-	TRBV20-1	few	TRBJ2-1	CSATSGNEQFF	TGCAGTGCTACTTCCGGCAATGAGCAGTTCTTC
-	TRBV28	-	TRBJ1-4	CASSTPLGDGYEKLFF	TGTGCCAGCAGTACTCCATTAGGGGATGGTTATGAAAAACTGTTTTTT
-	TRBV20-1	-	TRBJ1-2	CSASSAGSYGYTF	TGCAGTGCTAGTTCGGCAGGGTCCTATGGCTACACCTTC
-	TRBV5-1	-	TRBJ1-1	CASSQTTGSNTEAFF	TGCGCCAGCAGCCAAACGACAGGTTCGAACACTGAAGCTTTCTTT
-	TRBV7-2	-	TRBJ1-2	CASSLGVRGLGVYGYTF	TGTGCCAGCAGCTTAGGGGTTAGGGGTCTGGGCGTCTATGGCTACACCTTC
TRBD1	TRBV6-5	-	TRBJ1-1	CASRKTGGANAFF	TGTGCCAGCAGGAAGACAGGGGGCGCGAATGCTTTCTTT
-	TRBV6-1	-	TRBJ2-5	CASSDPGLRETQYF	TGTGCCAGCAGTGACCCGGGGTTGCGGGAGACCCAGTACTTC
TRBD1	TRBV2	-	TRBJ1-6	CASRPVRDRGYSPLHF	TGTGCCAGCAGACCCGTACGGGACAGGGGGTATTCACCCCTCCACTTT
TRBD2	TRBV11-3	-	TRBJ2-3	CASSLDGTSGSTDTQYF	TGTGCCAGCAGCTTAGATGGGACTAGCGGTTCCACAGATACGCAGTATTTT
TRBD1	TRBV4-2	-	TRBJ1-5	CASSQDIGQVWQPQHF	TGTGCCAGCAGCCAAGATATAGGACAGGTATGGCAGCCCCAGCATTTT
-	TRBV7-2	-	TRBJ1-3	CASSPASGSSGNTIYF	TGTGCCAGCAGCCCCGCCTCGGGGAGCTCTGGAAACACCATATATTTT
-	TRBV9	-	TRBJ2-1	CASSVDSSAQFF	TGTGCCAGCAGCGTAGATAGCTCAGCGCAGTTCTTC
TRBD1	TRBV2	few	TRBJ2-1	CASSKRDRGTYNEQFF	TGTGCCAGCAGTAAGCGGGACAGGGGGACCTACAATGAGCAGTTCTTC
-	TRBV29-1	-	TRBJ1-2	CSPWTVDYGYTF	TGCAGCCCGTGGACAGTGGACTATGGCTACACCTTC
-	TRBV7-9	-	TRBJ2-7	CASSHSGGSSYEQYF	TGTGCCAGCAGCCACAGTGGAGGTAGCTCCTACGAGCAGTACTTC
TRBD2	TRBV5-5	-	TRBJ2-3	CATRRGGPTDTQYF	TGTGCCACCCGCCGGGGGGGGCCCACAGATACGCAGTATTTT
-	TRBV9	once	TRBJ1-5	CASSVVSRGNQPQHF	TGTGCCAGCAGCGTAGTAAGCAGGGGCAATCAGCCCCAGCATTTT
TRBD1	TRBV5-1	few	TRBJ1-5	CASSPGQGNQPQHF	TGCGCCAGCAGCCCGGGACAGGGAAATCAGCCCCAGCATTTT